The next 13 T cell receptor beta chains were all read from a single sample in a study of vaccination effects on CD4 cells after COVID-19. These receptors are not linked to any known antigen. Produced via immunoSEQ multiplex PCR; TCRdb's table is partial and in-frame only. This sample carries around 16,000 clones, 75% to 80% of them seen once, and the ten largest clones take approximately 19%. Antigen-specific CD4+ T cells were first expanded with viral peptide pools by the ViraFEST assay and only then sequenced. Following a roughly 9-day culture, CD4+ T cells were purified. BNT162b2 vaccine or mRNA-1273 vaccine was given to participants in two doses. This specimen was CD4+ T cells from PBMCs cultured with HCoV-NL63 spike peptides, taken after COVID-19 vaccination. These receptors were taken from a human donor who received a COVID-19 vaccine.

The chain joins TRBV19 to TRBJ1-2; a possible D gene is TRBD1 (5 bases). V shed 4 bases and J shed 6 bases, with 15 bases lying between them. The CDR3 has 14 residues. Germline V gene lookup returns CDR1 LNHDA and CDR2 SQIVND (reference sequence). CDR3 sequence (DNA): TGTGCCAGTAGTAAGCGTGACAGCCCGCATGGCTACACCTTC. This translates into CASSKRDSPHGYTF.

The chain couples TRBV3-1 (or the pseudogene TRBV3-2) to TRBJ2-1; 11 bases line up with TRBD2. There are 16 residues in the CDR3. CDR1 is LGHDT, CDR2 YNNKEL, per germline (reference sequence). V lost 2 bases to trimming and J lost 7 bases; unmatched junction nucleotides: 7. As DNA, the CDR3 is TGTGCCAGCAGCCAAACTTTGACTAGCGGGATGAATGAGCAGTTCTTC. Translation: CASSQTLTSGMNEQFF.

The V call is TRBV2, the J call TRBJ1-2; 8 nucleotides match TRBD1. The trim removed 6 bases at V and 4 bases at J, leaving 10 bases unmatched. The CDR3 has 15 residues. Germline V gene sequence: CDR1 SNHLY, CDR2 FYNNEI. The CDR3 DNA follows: TGTGCCAGCAGGCCAGACAGGGGAGGAGGCTATGGCTACACCTTC. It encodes CASRPDRGGGYGYTF.

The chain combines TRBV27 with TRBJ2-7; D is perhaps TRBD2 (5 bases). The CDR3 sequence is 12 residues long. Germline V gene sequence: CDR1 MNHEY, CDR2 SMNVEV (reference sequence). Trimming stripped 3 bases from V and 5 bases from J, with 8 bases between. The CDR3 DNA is TGTGCCAGCAGTTTCCCGGGGAACGAGCAGTACTTC. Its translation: CASSFPGNEQYF.

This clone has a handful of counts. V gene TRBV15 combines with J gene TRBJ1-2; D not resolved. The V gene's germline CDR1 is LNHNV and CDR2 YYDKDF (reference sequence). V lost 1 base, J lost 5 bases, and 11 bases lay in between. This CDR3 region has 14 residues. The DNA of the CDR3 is TGTGCCACCAGCAGAGTAAAGGGTACTTATGGCTACACCTTC. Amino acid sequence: CATSRVKGTYGYTF. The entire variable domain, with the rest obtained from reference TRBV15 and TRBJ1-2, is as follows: DAMVIQNPRYQVTQFGKPVTLSCSQTLNHNVMYWYQQKSSQAPKLLFHYYDKDFNNEADTPDNFQSRRPNTSFCFLDIRSPGLGDTAMYLCATSRVKGTYGYTFGSGTRLTVV.

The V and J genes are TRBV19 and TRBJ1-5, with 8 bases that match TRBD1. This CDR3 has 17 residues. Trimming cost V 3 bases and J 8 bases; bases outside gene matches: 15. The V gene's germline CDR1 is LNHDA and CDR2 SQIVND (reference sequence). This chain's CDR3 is CASSMGTGTGSVKPQHF. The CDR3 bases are TGTGCCAGTAGTATGGGAACCGGGACAGGTTCGGTCAAGCCCCAGCATTTT.

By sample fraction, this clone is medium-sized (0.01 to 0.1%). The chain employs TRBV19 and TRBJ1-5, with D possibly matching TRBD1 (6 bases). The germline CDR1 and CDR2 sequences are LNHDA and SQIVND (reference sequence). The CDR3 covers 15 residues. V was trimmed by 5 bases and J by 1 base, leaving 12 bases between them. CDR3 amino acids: CASSPPGASNQPQHF. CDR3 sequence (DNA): TGTGCCAGTAGTCCCCCGGGGGCAAGCAATCAGCCCCAGCATTTT.

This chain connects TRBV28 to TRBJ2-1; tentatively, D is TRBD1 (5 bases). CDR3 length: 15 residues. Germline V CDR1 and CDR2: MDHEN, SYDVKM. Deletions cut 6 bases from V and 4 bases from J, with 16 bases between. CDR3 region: CASSLLDTPYNEQFF. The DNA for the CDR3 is TGTGCCAGCAGCCTCCTGGACACCCCTTACAATGAGCAGTTCTTC.

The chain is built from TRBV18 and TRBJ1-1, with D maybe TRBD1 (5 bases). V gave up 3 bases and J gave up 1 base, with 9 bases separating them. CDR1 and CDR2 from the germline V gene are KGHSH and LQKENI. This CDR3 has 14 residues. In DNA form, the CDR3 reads TGTGCCAGCTCACCGCGGCAGGGGAACACTGAAGCTTTCTTT. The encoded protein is CASSPRQGNTEAFF. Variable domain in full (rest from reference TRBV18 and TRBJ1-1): NAGVMQNPRHLVRRRGQEARLRCSPMKGHSHVYWYRQLPEEGLKFMVYLQKENIIDESGMPKERFSAEFPKEGPSILRIQQVVRGDSAAYFCASSPRQGNTEAFFGQGTRLTVV.

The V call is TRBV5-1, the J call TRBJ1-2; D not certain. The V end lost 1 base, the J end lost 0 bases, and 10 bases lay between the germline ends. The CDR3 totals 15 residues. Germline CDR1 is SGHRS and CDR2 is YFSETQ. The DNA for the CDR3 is TGCGCCAGCAGCTTGAGGGAACCAGCTAACTATGGCTACACCTTC. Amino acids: CASSLREPANYGYTF.

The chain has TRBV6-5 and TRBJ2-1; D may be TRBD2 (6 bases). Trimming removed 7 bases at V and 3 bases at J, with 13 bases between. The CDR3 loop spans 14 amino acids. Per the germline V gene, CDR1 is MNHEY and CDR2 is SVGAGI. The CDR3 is CASMGMGGYNEQFF. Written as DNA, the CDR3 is TGTGCCAGCATGGGGATGGGGGGCTACAATGAGCAGTTCTTC.

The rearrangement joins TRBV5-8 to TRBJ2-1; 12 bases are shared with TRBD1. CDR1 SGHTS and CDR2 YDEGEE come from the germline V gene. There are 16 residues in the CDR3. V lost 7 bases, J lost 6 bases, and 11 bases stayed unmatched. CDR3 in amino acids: CASPLVGTGGFNEQFF. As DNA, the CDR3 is TGTGCCAGCCCCTTAGTTGGGACAGGGGGCTTCAATGAGCAGTTCTTC.

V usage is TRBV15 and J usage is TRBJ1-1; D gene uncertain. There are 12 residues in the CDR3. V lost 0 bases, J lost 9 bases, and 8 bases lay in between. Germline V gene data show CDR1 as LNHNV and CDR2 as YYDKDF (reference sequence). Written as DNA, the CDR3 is TGTGCCACCAGCAGAGATGGGTTTCAAGCTTTCTTT. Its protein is CATSRDGFQAFF.